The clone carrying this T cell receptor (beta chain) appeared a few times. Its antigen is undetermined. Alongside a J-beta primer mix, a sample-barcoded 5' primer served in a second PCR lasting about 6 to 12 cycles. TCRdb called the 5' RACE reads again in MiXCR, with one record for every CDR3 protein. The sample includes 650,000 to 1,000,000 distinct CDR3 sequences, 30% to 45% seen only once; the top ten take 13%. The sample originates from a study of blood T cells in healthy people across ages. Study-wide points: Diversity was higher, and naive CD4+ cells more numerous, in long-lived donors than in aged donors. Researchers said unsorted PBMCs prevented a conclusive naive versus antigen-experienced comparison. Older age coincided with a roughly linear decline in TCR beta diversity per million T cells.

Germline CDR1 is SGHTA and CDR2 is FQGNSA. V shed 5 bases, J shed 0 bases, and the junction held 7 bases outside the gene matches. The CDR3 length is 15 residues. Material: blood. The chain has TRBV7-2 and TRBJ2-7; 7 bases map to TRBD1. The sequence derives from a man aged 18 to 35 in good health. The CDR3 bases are TGTGCCAGCAGCAAAGACAGGGACAGCTCCTACGAGCAGTACTTC. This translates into CASSKDRDSSYEQYF.